This entry lists 13 T cell receptor beta chains sequenced from one sample in a study of regulatory T cells in long-lasting Graves disease. Time point indicated: newly diagnosed GD, antithyroid drugs for less than 3 months. TCR sequences were obtained from RNA taken from PBMCs. TCR beta libraries were built with iRepertoire HTBI primers and Arm-PCR of CDR3 regions. From the multiplex PCR reads, TCRdb called clonotypes with MiXCR, one entry per CDR3 protein. The profile shows some 340,000 distinct CDR3 sequences, around 11% of them singletons. This sample also belongs to another study, concerning T cells in Graves' hyperthyroidism and ophthalmopathy.

Specimen: peripheral blood mononuclear cells (PBMCs), collected at new diagnosis, from a patient treated with antithyroid drugs. The receptors derive from a woman between 18 and 29 years old with Graves disease.

This clonotype appeared many times. The chain is built from TRBV7-9 and TRBJ2-3; a weak D match, TRBD2 (6 bases). Germline CDR1 is SEHNR and CDR2 is FQNEAQ (reference sequence). The CDR3 consists of 16 residues. V was pared by 5 bases and J by 4 bases, with 19 bases between. The chain's CDR3 is CASSGGSPGTADTQYF. The CDR3 nucleotides are TGTGCCAGCAGCGGTGGGTCCCCCGGGACTGCAGATACGCAGTATTTT.

This clonotype was seen at least ten times. The J gene is TRBJ1-5, the V gene TRBV18; 7 positions match TRBD1. Germline assignment: CDR1 KGHSH and CDR2 LQKENI. The trim removed 3 bases at V and 2 bases at J, leaving 1 base unmatched. This CDR3 contains 14 residues. The CDR3 DNA sequence: TGTGCCAGCTCACCGGGGACAGGCAATCAGCCCCAGCATTTT. It yields the protein CASSPGTGNQPQHF.

In its sample, this clonotype was seen a few times. The rearrangement uses TRBV12-5 and TRBJ2-1, with unresolved D. The CDR3 sequence is 15 residues long. Germline V lookup: CDR1 LGHNT, CDR2 FRNRAP. V shed 7 bases and J shed 0 bases, with 13 bases lying between them. CDR3 coding DNA: TGTGCTAGTGCCCATGGATTGAGCTCCTACAATGAGCAGTTCTTC. Translation: CASAHGLSSYNEQFF.

At least ten counts were recorded for this clonotype. The chain combines TRBV28 with TRBJ2-3, with D uncertain. This CDR3 spans 13 amino acids. Deletions cut 5 bases from V and 2 bases from J, with 8 bases between. From germline, CDR1 is MDHEN and CDR2 SYDVKM. The CDR3 DNA is TGTGCCAGCAGTCGCCAGACCACAGATACGCAGTATTTT. Translated, it gives CASSRQTTDTQYF. Full variable domain (rest looked up from reference TRBV28 and TRBJ2-3): DVKVTQSSRYLVKRTGEKVFLECVQDMDHENMFWYRQDPGLGLRLIYFSYDVKMKEKGDIPEGYSVSREKKERFSLILESASTNQTSMYLCASSRQTTDTQYFGPGTRLTVL.

The sample holds many counts of this clonotype. This chain connects TRBV20-1 to TRBJ2-3, with a tentative D call TRBD2 (5 bases). Trimming stripped 3 bases from V and 0 bases from J, with 19 bases between. The CDR3 has 17 residues. In germline, CDR1 is DFQATT, CDR2 SNEGSKA (reference sequence). The CDR3 region is CSARIPGLAPSTDTQYF. CDR3 sequence (DNA): TGCAGTGCTAGGATCCCCGGGCTAGCCCCAAGCACAGATACGCAGTATTTT.

This clonotype has ten or more counts. The genes are TRBV9 and TRBJ2-5; tentatively, D is TRBD1 or TRBD2 (5 bases each). The CDR3 contains 13 residues. Trimming stripped 2 bases from V and 2 bases from J, with 7 bases between. The V gene's germline CDR1 is SGDLS and CDR2 YYNGEE. CDR3 nucleotides: TGTGCCAGCAGCGTGGGACGGCAAGAGACCCAGTACTTC. As protein: CASSVGRQETQYF.

This clonotype was seen at least ten times. The chain recombines TRBV20-1 with TRBJ2-3; no clear D. Trimming stripped 0 bases from V and 3 bases from J, with 7 bases between. CDR3 length: 13 residues. The germline V gene encodes CDR1 DFQATT and CDR2 SNEGSKA (reference sequence). CDR3 sequence: CSARDPRTDTQYF. In DNA, the CDR3 is TGCAGTGCTAGAGATCCTCGGACAGATACGCAGTATTTT.

This clonotype was counted many times. The rearrangement uses TRBV3-1 and TRBJ2-1; 12 nucleotides match TRBD2. The junction had 3 bases not matched to a gene; V was cut back by 4 bases and J by 2 bases. Germline V gene data show CDR1 as LGHDT and CDR2 as YNNKEL (reference sequence). This CDR3 is 16 amino acids long. The DNA of the CDR3 is TGTGCCAGCAGCCCCCTAGCGGGGGGGACCTACAATGAGCAGTTCTTC. It specifies CASSPLAGGTYNEQFF.

This clonotype was recorded many times. The chain carries TRBV7-3 and TRBJ1-2; possible D gene TRBD1, 5 bases. Looked up from germline, CDR1 is SGHTA and CDR2 is FQGTGA. V was cut by 3 bases and J by 6 bases, with 14 bases left in between. This CDR3 is 14 amino acids long. The CDR3 spells CASSFGVIGDGYTF. CDR3 nucleotides: TGTGCCAGCAGCTTTGGCGTAATAGGGGATGGCTACACCTTC.

The sample holds many counts of this clonotype. The V gene is TRBV6-5, the J gene TRBJ2-1; TRBD2 matches at 8 bases. This CDR3 contains 17 residues. Germline loops: CDR1 MNHEY, CDR2 SVGAGI. The J segment lost 8 bases and the V segment lost 2 bases, leaving 14 bases of the junction unmatched. CDR3 region: CASSYLPGSGSSHEQFF. The CDR3 bases are TGTGCCAGCAGTTACCTCCCAGGGAGCGGGAGTTCCCATGAGCAGTTCTTC.

With respect to this clonotype: Given a much more abundant clone one base away, this may be a read error. This CDR3 reads CASSSPGEGVYEQFF. The CDR3, as DNA: TGTGCCAGCAGCTCCCCAGGGGAGGGGGTCTACGAGCAGTTCTTC. The chain joins TRBV7-9 to TRBJ2-1, with D maybe TRBD2 (7 bases). Per germline, CDR1 SEHNR and CDR2 FQNEAQ (reference sequence). The V end lost 4 bases, the J end lost 10 bases, and 20 bases lay between the germline ends. The CDR3 has 15 amino acids.

The CDR3 nucleotides read TGCAGCGTTGAAGCCACTAGCGGGAGTAACTACGAGCAGTACTTC. It is translated as CSVEATSGSNYEQYF. J is TRBJ2-7 and V is TRBV29-1, with 11 bases identical to TRBD2. V gave up 1 base and J gave up 3 bases; unmatched junction bases: 5. Germline V gene data show CDR1 as SQVTM and CDR2 as ANQGSEA. CDR3 length: 15 amino acids.

There are a few counts of this clonotype. It may be a read error: a sequence one base away is much more abundant. This sequence joins TRBV11-2 and TRBJ2-3; 7 nucleotides agree with TRBD1. CDR1 is SGHAT, CDR2 FQNNGV, per germline. With V trimmed by 6 bases and J by 6 bases, 12 bases remained unmatched. The CDR3 loop spans 15 amino acids. This chain's CDR3 is CASRKPGQLMDTQYF. CDR3 in DNA: TGTGCCAGCAGAAAGCCGGGACAGCTTATGGATACGCAGTATTTT.